This T cell receptor (beta chain) was captured in a study of blood T cell repertoires in COVID-19. Clones were read by immunoSEQ multiplex PCR, and TCRdb kept only the in-frame ones, dropping some. The sample carries 110,000 or so clones, roughly 87% recorded once. The CDR3 contains 16 residues. V shed 6 bases and J 4 bases; nucleotides not matched to a gene: 9. In germline, CDR1 is SQVTM, CDR2 ANQGSEA. This chain links TRBV29-1 with TRBJ2-6, with 10 bases aligning to TRBD1. The sequencing input was peripheral blood. The sequence was obtained from a human donor in a cohort sampled during active COVID-19. The chain's CDR3 is CSVPRQGAKGANVLTF. The CDR3 nucleotides are TGCAGCGTGCCGCGACAGGGGGCGAAAGGGGCCAACGTCCTGACTTTC.